This T cell receptor beta chain derives from a study of T cell responses to AZD1222 COVID-19 vaccine. The CDR3 has 18 residues. V lost 1 base and J lost 0; bases outside the gene matches: 5. From germline, CDR1 is LGHDT and CDR2 YNNKEL (reference sequence). Turning to this clone: Antigen specificity is unknown.

Profiled with immunoSEQ multiplex PCR; TCRdb holds only in-frame clones, not every one. The sample yields some 150,000 clones, around 88% seen once. Overall study results and limits: At baseline, seropositivity was found in only six or seven AZD1222 recipients.

The specimen comprised peripheral blood, sampled on day 0 of MenACWY control vaccination. The chain is built from TRBV3-1 (or the pseudogene TRBV3-2) and TRBJ2-2; 10 bases align to TRBD2. This receptor was taken from an adult in good health. The CDR3 spells CASSQGTSGIANTGELFF. The CDR3 DNA sequence: TGTGCCAGCAGCCAAGGGACTAGCGGAATAGCGAACACCGGGGAGCTGTTTTTT.